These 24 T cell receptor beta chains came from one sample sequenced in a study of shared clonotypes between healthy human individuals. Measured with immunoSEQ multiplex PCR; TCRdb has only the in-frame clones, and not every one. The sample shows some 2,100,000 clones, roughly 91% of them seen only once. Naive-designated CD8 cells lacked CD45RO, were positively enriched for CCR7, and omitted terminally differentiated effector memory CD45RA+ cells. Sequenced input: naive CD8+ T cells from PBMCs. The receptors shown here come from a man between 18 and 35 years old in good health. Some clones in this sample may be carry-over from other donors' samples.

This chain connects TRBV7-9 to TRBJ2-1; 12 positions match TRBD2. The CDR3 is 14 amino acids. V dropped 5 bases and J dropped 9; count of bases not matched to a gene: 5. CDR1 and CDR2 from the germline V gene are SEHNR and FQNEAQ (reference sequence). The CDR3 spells CASSTSSGRGEQFF. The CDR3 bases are TGTGCCAGCAGCACCTCTAGCGGGAGGGGTGAGCAGTTCTTC.

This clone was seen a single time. The CDR3 loop reads CASTSGSVTDTQYF. Written as DNA, the CDR3 is TGTGCCAGCACCTCAGGTAGCGTGACAGATACGCAGTATTTT. The J gene is TRBJ2-3, the V gene TRBV6-5, with D possibly TRBD2 on 5 matching bases. V was clipped by 7 bases and J by 3 bases, with 14 bases between them. The CDR3 totals 14 residues. Germline CDR1 is MNHEY and CDR2 is SVGAGI.

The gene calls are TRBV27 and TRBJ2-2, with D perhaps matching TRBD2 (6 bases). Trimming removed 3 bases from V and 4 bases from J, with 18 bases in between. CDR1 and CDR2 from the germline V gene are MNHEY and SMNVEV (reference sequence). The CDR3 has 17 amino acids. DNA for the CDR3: TGTGCCAGCAGTTTTGGGGCGGGGCAAATAGGCACCGGGGAGCTGTTTTTT. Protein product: CASSFGAGQIGTGELFF.

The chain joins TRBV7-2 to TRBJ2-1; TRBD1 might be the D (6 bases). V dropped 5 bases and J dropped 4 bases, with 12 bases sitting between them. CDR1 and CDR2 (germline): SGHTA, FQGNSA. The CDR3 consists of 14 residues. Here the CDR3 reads CASSGRDIYNEQFF. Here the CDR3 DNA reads TGTGCCAGCAGCGGCCGGGACATATACAATGAGCAGTTCTTC. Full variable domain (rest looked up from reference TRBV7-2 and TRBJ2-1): GAGVSQSPSNKVTEKGKDVELRCDPISGHTALYWYRQSLGQGLEFLIYFQGNSAPDKSGLPSDRFSAERTGGSVSTLTIQRTQQEDSAVYLCASSGRDIYNEQFFGPGTRLTVL.

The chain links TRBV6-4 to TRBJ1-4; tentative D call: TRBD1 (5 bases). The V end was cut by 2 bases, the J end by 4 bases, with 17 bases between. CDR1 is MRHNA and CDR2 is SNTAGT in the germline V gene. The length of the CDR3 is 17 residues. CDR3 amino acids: CASSDTRRGRLNEKLFF. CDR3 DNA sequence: TGTGCCAGCAGTGACACACGACGGGGGAGACTTAATGAAAAACTGTTTTTT.

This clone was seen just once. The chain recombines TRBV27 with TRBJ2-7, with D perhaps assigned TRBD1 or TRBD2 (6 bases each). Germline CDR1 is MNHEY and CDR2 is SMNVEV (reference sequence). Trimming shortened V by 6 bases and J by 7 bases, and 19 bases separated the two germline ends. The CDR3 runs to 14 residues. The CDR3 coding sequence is TGTGCCAGCAGCCCCGGTGGGGGGCTGGTAGAGCAGTACTTC. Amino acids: CASSPGGGLVEQYF.

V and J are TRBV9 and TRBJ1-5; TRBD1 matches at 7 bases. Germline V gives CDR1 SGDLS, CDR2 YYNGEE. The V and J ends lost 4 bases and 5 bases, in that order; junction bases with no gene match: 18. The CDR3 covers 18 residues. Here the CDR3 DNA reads TGTGCCAGCAGCTCCCATCAGGGGGACGGCCAATTGTATCAGCCCCAGCATTTT. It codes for CASSSHQGDGQLYQPQHF.

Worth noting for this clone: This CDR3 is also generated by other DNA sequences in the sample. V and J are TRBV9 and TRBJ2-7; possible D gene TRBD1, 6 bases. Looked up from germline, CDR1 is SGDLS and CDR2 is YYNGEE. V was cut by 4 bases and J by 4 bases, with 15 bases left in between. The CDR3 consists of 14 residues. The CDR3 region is CASSPRGSSYEQYF. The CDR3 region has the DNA TGTGCCAGCAGCCCCAGGGGTAGCTCGTACGAGCAGTACTTC.

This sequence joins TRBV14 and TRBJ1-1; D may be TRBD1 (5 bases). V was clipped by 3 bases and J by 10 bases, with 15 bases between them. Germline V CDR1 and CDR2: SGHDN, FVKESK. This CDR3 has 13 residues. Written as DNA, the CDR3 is TGTGCCAGCAGCCAGGTACCAGGGTTAGGAGCTTTCTTT. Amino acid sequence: CASSQVPGLGAFF.

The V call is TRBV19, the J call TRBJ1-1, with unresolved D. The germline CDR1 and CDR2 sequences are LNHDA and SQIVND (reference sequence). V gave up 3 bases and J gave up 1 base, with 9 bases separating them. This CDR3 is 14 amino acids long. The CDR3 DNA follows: TGTGCCAGTAGTATGGTAGTAGGGAACACTGAAGCTTTCTTT. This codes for CASSMVVGNTEAFF.

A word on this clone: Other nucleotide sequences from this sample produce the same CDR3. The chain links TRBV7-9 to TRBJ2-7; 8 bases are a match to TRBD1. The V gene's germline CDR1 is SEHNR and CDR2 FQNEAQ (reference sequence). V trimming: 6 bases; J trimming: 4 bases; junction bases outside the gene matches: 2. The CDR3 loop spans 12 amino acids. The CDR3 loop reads CASRGDRYEQYF. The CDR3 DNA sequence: TGTGCCAGCAGGGGGGACAGGTACGAGCAGTACTTC.

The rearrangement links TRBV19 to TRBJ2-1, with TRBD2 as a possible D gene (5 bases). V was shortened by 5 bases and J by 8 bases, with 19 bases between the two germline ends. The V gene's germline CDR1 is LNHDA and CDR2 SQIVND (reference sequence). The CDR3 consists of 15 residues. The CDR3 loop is CASSPPEGFRYEQFF. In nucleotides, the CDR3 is TGTGCCAGTAGTCCCCCCGAGGGATTTAGGTATGAGCAGTTCTTC.

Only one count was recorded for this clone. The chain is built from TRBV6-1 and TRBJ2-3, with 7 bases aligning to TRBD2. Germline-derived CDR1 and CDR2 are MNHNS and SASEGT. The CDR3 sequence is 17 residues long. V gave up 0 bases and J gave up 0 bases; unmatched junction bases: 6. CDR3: CASSEARGGPSTDTQYF. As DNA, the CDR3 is TGTGCCAGCAGTGAAGCGCGCGGGGGACCCAGCACAGATACGCAGTATTTT.

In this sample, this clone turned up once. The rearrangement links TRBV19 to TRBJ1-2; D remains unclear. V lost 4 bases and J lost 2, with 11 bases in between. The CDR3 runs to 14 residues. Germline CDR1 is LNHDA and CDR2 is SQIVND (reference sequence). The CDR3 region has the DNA TGTGCCAGTAGTAACGGACCGCTCAACTATGGCTACACCTTC. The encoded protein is CASSNGPLNYGYTF.

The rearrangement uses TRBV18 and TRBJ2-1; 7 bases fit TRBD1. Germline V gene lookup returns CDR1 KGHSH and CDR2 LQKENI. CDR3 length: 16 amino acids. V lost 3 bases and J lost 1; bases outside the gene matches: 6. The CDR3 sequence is CASSPTGLASYNEQFF. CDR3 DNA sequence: TGTGCCAGCTCACCGACAGGGTTAGCTTCCTACAATGAGCAGTTCTTC.

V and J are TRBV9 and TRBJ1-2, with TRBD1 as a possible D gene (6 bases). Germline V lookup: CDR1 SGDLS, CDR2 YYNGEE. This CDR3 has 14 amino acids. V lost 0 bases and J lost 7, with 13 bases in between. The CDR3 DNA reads TGTGCCAGCAGCGTAGTAGGGGGGCTGGGTGGCTACACCTTC. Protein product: CASSVVGGLGGYTF.

The CDR3 nucleotides read TGTGCCAGCATTGGGGCAGACGAAAACACCGGGGAGCTGTTTTTT. Translated: CASIGADENTGELFF. The chain is built from TRBV2 and TRBJ2-2; the D gene is possibly TRBD1 (5 bases). This CDR3 comprises 15 residues. The germline V gene encodes CDR1 SNHLY and CDR2 FYNNEI. With 7 bases removed from V and 2 bases from J, the gap between germline ends came to 14 bases.

The CDR3 coding sequence is TGTGCCAGCAGTCCCCTCCACGAGCAGTACTTC. This translates into CASSPLHEQYF. V is TRBV28 and J is TRBJ2-5; D is unclear. The J call could be wrong; TRBJ2-7 is a better fit for the DNA end. The CDR3 runs to 11 residues. Germline V gene data show CDR1 as MDHEN and CDR2 as SYDVKM.

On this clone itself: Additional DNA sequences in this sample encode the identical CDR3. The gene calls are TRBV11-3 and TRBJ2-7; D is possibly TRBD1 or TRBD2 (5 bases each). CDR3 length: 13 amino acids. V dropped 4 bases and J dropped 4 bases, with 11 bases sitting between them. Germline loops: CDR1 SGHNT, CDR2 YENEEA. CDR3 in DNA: TGTGCCAGCAGCTCGGGACGGGGTTACGAGCAGTACTTC. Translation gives CASSSGRGYEQYF.

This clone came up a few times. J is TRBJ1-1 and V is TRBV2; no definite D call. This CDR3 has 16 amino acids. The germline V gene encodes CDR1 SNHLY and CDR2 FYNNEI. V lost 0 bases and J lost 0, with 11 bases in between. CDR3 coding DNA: TGTGCCAGCAGTGAAGCTAGGGTGGGTCTGAACACTGAAGCTTTCTTT. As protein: CASSEARVGLNTEAFF.

The CDR3 loop reads CASSFRTATSYEQYF. The CDR3 DNA reads as TGTGCCAGCAGTTTCCGGACAGCCACCTCCTACGAGCAGTACTTC. The rearrangement uses TRBV6-5 and TRBJ2-7, with a tentative D call TRBD1 (6 bases). V was clipped by 4 bases and J by 0 bases, with 13 bases between them. Germline V CDR1 and CDR2: MNHEY, SVGAGI. The CDR3 sequence is 15 residues long.

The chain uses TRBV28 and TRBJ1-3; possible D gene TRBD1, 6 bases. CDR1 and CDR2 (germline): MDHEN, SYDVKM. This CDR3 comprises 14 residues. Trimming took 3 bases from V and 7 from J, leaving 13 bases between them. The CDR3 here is CASSLGGLRNTIYF. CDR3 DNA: TGTGCCAGCAGTTTGGGGGGCCTGCGGAACACCATATATTTT.

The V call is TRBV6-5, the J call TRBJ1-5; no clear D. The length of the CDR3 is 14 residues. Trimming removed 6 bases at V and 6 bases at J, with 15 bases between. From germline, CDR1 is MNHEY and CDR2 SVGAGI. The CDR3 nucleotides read TGTGCCAGCAGACCCTGGGAGGTCTCTCAGCCCCAGCATTTT. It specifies CASRPWEVSQPQHF.

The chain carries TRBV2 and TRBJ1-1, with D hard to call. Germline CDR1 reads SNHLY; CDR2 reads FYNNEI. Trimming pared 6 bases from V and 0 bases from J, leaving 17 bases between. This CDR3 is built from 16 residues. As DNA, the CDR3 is TGTGCCAGCAGCCCTGGCCGCCCCCGAGTGAACACTGAAGCTTTCTTT. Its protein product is CASSPGRPRVNTEAFF.